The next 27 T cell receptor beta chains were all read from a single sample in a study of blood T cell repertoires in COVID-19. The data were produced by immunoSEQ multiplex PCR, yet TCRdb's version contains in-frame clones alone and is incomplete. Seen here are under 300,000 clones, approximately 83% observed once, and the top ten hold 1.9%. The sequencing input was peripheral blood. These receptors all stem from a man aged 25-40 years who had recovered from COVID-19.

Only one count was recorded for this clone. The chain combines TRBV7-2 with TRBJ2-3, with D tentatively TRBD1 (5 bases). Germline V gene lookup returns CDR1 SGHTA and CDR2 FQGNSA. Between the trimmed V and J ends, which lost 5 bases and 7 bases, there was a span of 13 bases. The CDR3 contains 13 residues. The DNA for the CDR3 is TGTGCCAGCAGCACCTCCAGGACAAATACGCAGTATTTT. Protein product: CASSTSRTNTQYF.

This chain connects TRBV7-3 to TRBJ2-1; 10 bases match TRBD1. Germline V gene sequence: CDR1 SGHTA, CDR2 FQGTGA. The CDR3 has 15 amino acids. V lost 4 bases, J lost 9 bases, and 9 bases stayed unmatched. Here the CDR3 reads CASSYSGTGEGEQFF. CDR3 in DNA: TGTGCCAGCAGCTACTCCGGGACAGGGGAGGGTGAGCAGTTCTTC.

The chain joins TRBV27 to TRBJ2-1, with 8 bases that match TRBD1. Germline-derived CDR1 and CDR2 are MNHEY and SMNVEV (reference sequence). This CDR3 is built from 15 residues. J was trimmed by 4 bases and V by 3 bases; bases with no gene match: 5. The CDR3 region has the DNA TGTGCCAGCAGTTTTGCAGGGGGCCATTACAATGAGCAGTTCTTC. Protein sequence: CASSFAGGHYNEQFF.

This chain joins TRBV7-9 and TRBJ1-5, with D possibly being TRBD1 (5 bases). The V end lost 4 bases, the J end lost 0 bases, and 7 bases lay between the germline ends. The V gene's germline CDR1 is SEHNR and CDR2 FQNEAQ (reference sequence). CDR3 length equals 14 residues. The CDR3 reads CASSSTDSNQPQHF. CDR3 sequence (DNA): TGTGCCAGCAGCTCGACAGATAGCAATCAGCCCCAGCATTTT. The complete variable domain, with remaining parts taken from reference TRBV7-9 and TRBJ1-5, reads DTGVSQNPRHKITKRGQNVTFRCDPISEHNRLYWYRQTLGQGPEFLTYFQNEAQLEKSRLLSDRFSAERPKGSFSTLEIQRTEQGDSAMYLCASSSTDSNQPQHFGDGTRLSIL.

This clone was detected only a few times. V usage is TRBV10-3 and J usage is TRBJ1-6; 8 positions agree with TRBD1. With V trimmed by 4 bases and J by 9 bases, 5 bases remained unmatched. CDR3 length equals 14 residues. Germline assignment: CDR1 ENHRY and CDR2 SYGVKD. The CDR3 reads CAISGTGNTSPLHF. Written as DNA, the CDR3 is TGTGCCATCAGTGGGACAGGGAACACTTCACCCCTCCACTTT.

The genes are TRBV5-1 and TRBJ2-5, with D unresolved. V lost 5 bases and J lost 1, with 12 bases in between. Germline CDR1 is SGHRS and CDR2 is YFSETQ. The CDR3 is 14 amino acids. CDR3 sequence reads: CASRESEAQETQYF. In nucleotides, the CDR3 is TGCGCCAGCAGGGAGTCTGAAGCCCAAGAGACCCAGTACTTC.

CDR3 in amino acids: CASSPSGVSNQPQHF. CDR3 nucleotide sequence: TGTGCCAGCAGCCCTTCAGGGGTAAGCAATCAGCCCCAGCATTTT. The chain recombines TRBV9 with TRBJ1-5, with D possibly TRBD1 on 6 matching bases. The CDR3 sequence is 15 residues long. V gave up 4 bases and J gave up 1 base, with 12 bases separating them. From germline, CDR1 is SGDLS and CDR2 YYNGEE. The whole variable domain, remainder taken from reference TRBV9 and TRBJ1-5, is DSGVTQTPKHLITATGQRVTLRCSPRSGDLSVYWYQQSLDQGLQFLIQYYNGEERAKGNILERFSAQQFPDLHSELNLSSLELGDSALYFCASSPSGVSNQPQHFGDGTRLSIL.

The CDR3 region is CASSRRTAGEEKLFF. The CDR3 nucleotides are TGTGCCAGCAGCAGGCGGACAGCGGGGGAGGAAAAACTGTTTTTT. The chain links TRBV5-4 to TRBJ1-4; maybe TRBD1 (6 bases). CDR1 is SGHNT, CDR2 YYREEE, per germline (reference sequence). The CDR3 sequence is 15 residues long. Trimming cost V 4 bases and J 8 bases, with 18 bases left between them.

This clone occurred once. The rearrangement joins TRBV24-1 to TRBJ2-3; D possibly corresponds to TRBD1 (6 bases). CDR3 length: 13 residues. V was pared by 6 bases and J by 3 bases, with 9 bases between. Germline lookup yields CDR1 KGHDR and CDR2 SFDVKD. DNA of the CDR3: TGTGCCACCAGTAATACAGGGACAGATACGCAGTATTTT. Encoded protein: CATSNTGTDTQYF.

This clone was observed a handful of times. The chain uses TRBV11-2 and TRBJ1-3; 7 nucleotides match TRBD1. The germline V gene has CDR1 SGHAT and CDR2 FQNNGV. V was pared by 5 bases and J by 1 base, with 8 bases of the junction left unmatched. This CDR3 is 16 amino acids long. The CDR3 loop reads CASSPPDRESGNTIYF. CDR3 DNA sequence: TGTGCCAGCAGCCCACCAGACAGGGAATCTGGAAACACCATATATTTT.

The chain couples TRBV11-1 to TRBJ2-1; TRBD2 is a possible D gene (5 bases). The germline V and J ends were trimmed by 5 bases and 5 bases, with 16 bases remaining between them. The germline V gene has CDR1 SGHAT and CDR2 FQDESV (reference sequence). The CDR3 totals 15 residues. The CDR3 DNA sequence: TGTGCCAGCAGCGGTGGACTGCTCATGAACAATGAGCAGTTCTTC. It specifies CASSGGLLMNNEQFF.

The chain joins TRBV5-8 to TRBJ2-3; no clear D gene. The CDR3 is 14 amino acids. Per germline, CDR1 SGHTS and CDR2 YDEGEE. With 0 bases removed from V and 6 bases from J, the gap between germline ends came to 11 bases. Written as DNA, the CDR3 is TGTGCCAGCAGCTTGGCAACCCTAGTGGATACGCAGTATTTT. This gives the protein CASSLATLVDTQYF.

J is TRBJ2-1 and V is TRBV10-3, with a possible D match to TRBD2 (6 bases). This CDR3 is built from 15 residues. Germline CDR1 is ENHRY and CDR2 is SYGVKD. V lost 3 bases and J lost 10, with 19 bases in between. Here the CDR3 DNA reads TGTGCCATCAGTGATTCCGGGACTGGTTCAAAAGAGCAGTTCTTC. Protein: CAISDSGTGSKEQFF.

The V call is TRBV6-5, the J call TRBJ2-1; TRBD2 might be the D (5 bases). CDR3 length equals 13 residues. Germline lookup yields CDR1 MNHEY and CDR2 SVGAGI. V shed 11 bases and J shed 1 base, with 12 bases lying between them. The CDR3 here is CACGPRSYNEQFF. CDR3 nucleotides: TGTGCCTGCGGGCCCCGATCCTACAATGAGCAGTTCTTC.

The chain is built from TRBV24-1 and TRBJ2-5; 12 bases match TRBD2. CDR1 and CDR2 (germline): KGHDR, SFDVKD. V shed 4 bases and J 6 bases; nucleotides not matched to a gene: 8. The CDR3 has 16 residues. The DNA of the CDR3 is TGTGCCACCAGTGAATCTAGCGGGGGGGCTTGGAAGACCCAGTACTTC. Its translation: CATSESSGGAWKTQYF.

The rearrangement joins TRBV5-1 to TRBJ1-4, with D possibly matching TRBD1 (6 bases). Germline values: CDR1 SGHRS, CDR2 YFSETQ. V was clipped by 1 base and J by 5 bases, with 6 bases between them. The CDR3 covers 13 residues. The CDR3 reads CASSLRGNEKLFF. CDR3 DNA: TGCGCCAGCAGCTTGAGGGGGAATGAAAAACTGTTTTTT.

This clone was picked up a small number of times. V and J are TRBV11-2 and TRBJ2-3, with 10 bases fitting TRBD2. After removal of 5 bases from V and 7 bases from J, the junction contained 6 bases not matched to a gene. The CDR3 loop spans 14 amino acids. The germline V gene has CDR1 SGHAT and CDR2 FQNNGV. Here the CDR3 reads CASSPSSGGYTQYF. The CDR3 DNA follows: TGTGCCAGCAGCCCCTCTAGCGGGGGTTATACGCAGTATTTT.

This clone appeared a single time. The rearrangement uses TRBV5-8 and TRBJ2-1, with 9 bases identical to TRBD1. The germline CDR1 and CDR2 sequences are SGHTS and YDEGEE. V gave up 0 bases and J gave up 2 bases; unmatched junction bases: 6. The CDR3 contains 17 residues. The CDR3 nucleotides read TGTGCCAGCAGCTTGGGGACAGGGGTGTACCCCTACAATGAGCAGTTCTTC. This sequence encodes CASSLGTGVYPYNEQFF. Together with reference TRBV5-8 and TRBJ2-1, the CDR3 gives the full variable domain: EAGVTQSPTHLIKTRGQQATLRCSPISGHTSVYWYQQALGLGLQFLLWYDEGEERNRGNFPPRFSGRQFPNYSSELNVNALELEDSALYLCASSLGTGVYPYNEQFFGPGTRLTVL.

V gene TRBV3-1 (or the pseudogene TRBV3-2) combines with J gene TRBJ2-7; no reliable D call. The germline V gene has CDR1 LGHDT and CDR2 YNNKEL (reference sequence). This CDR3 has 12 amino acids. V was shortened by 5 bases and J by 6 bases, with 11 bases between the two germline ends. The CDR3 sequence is CASSDRSGEQYV. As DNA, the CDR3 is TGTGCCAGCAGCGATAGGTCGGGCGAGCAGTACGTC.

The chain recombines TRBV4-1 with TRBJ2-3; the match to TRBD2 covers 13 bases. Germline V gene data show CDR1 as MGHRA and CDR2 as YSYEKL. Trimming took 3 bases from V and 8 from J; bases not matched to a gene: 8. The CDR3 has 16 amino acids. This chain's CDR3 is CASSQSLAGGPRTQYF. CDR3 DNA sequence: TGCGCCAGCAGCCAGTCACTAGCGGGGGGGCCGCGTACGCAGTATTTT.

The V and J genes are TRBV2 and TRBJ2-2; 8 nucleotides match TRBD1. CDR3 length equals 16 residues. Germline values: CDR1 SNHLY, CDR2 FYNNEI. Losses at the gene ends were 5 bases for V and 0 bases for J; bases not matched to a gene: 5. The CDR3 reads CASSKTGAANTGELFF. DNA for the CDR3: TGTGCCAGCAGTAAGACAGGGGCGGCGAACACCGGGGAGCTGTTTTTT.

For the CDR3, the DNA is TGTGCCAGTAGTACCTCCGGGACAGGGGCGGACACTGAAGCTTTCTTT. Translated: CASSTSGTGADTEAFF. The chain joins TRBV19 to TRBJ1-1; TRBD1 aligns across 10 bases. The CDR3 consists of 16 residues. Germline V gene data show CDR1 as LNHDA and CDR2 as SQIVND (reference sequence). J was trimmed by 3 bases and V by 4 bases; bases with no gene match: 8.

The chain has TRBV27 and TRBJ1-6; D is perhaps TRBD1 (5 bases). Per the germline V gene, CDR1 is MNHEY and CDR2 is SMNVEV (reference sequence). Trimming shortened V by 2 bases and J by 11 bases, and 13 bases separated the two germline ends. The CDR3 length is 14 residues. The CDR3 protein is CASSLAGFRAPLHF. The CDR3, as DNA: TGTGCCAGCAGTTTAGCAGGTTTCAGGGCACCCCTCCACTTT.

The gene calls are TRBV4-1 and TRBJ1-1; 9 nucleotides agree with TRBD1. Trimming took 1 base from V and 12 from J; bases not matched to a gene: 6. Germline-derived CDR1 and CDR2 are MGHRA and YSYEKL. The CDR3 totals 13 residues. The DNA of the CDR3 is TGCGCCAGCAGCCAAGCGTTGGACAGGGGAACTTTCTTT. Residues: CASSQALDRGTFF.

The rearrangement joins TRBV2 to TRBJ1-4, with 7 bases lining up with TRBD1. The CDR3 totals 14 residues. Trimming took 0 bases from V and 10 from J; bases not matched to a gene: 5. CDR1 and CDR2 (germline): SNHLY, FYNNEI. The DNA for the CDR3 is TGTGCCAGCAGTGAAGCCCAGGGGGGAGGAAAACTGTTTTTT. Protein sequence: CASSEAQGGGKLFF.

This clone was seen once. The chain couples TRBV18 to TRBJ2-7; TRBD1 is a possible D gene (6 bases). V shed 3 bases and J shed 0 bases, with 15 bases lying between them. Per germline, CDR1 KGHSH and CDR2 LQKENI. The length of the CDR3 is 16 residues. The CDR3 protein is CASSPQGSGTSYEQYF. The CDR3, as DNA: TGTGCCAGCTCACCGCAGGGGAGCGGAACCTCCTACGAGCAGTACTTC.

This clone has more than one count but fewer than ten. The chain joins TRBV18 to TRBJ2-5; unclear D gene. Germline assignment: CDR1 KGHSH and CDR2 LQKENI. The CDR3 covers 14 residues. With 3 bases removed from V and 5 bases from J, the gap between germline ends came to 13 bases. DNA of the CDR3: TGTGCCAGCTCACCTGTGAGGAGTCTTGAGACCCAGTACTTC. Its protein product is CASSPVRSLETQYF. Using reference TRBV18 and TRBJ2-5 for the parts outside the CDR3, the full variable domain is NAGVMQNPRHLVRRRGQEARLRCSPMKGHSHVYWYRQLPEEGLKFMVYLQKENIIDESGMPKERFSAEFPKEGPSILRIQQVVRGDSAAYFCASSPVRSLETQYFGPGTRLLVL.